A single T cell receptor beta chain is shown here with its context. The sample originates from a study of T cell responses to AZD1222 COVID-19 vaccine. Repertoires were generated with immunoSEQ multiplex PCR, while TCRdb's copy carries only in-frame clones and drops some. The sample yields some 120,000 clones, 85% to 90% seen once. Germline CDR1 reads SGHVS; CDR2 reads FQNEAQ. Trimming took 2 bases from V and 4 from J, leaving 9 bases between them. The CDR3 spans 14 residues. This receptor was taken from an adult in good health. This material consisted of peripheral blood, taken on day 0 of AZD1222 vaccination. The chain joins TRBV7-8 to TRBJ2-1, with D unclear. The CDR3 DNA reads TGTGCCAGCAGCTTAATTGGCAATTACAATGAGCAGTTCTTC. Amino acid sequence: CASSLIGNYNEQFF.